The next 27 T cell receptor beta chains were all read from a single sample in a study of T cell repertoires in cytomegalovirus infection. Their antigens are not known. In TCRdb, the reads were re-called with MiXCR into one record per CDR3 protein. The data contain about 830,000 distinct CDR3 sequences, approximately 32% of them singletons. The sample here was cultured CD8+ T cells from PBMCs, taken from culture after CMV antigen stimulation. The receptors come from a human donor in good health (CMV status not recorded). Some clones in this sample may be carry-over from other donors' samples.

This clonotype was observed a handful of times. The chain uses TRBV4-3 and TRBJ2-6; TRBD1 might be the D (6 bases). The CDR3 has 20 amino acids. V was clipped by 0 bases and J by 0 bases, with 18 bases between them. Germline V gene sequence: CDR1 LGHNA, CDR2 YSLEER. CDR3 sequence: CASSQDWPLAGDSGANVLTF. CDR3 bases: TGCGCCAGCAGCCAAGATTGGCCTCTGGCAGGGGACTCTGGGGCCAACGTCCTGACTTTC.

This chain links TRBV6-2 or TRBV6-3 with TRBJ2-7; no definite D call. The CDR3 is 16 amino acids. V lost 0 bases and J 3 bases, leaving 15 bases between the germline ends. The germline CDR1 and CDR2 sequences are MNHEY and SVGEGT. In DNA, the CDR3 is TGTGCCAGCAGTTACTCGAGCGCCGACTGGGGCTACGAGCAGTACGTC. Amino acids: CASSYSSADWGYEQYV.

The chain joins TRBV20-1 to TRBJ1-4; weak D call: TRBD1 (5 bases). Between the trimmed V and J ends, which lost 5 bases and 5 bases, there was a span of 21 bases. The CDR3 extends over 16 amino acids. In germline, CDR1 is DFQATT, CDR2 SNEGSKA (reference sequence). The CDR3 loop reads CSAEYLQGIKNEKLFF. The CDR3, as DNA: TGCAGTGCTGAATATCTCCAGGGCATTAAAAATGAAAAACTGTTTTTT.

This rearrangement joins TRBV7-6 to TRBJ1-1, with D unclear. CDR3 size: 17 residues. V dropped 0 bases and J dropped 1 base, with 15 bases sitting between them. CDR1 is SGHVS, CDR2 FNYEAQ, per germline. The DNA for the CDR3 is TGTGCCAGCAGCTTAGCGCACCGGACCGGGCCGAACACTGAAGCTTTCTTT. It is translated as CASSLAHRTGPNTEAFF.

Worth noting for this clonotype: A much larger clonotype is one base distant, so this may be a read error. This chain links TRBV7-6 with TRBJ2-3; D unclear. The CDR3 loop spans 14 amino acids. Germline V CDR1 and CDR2: SGHVS, FNYEAQ. The CDR3 nucleotides are TGTGCCAGCAGCTTTGGGATGAGCATAGATACGCAGTATTTT. Encoded protein: CASSFGMSIDTQYF.

In its sample, this clonotype was seen a few times. V and J are TRBV19 and TRBJ1-5, with 12 bases fitting TRBD1. CDR1 LNHDA and CDR2 SQIVND come from the germline V gene (reference sequence). CDR3 length equals 15 residues. J gave up 6 bases and V 5 bases, and 5 bases lay outside the gene matches. CDR3 coding DNA: TGTGCCAGTAGTCCCGGGACAGGGGGCTTTCAGCCCCAGCATTTT. This codes for CASSPGTGGFQPQHF.

V gene TRBV7-3 combines with J gene TRBJ1-6, with 8 bases aligning to TRBD1. This CDR3 spans 15 amino acids. Germline trimming cut 5 bases from V and 17 bases from J; bases unmatched to any gene: 17. CDR1 and CDR2 from the germline V gene are SGHTA and FQGTGA. CDR3 DNA: TGTGCCAGCAGCCAAACGGGGGACAGGAACGATCCCATCCACTTT. This sequence encodes CASSQTGDRNDPIHF.

The chain recombines TRBV6-2 or TRBV6-3 with TRBJ1-4; D gene uncertain. The CDR3 consists of 15 residues. CDR1 MNHEY and CDR2 SVGEGT come from the germline V gene. Deletions cut 6 bases from V and 6 bases from J, with 17 bases between. CDR3 coding DNA: TGTGCCAGCAGCGGAGACCTGTCGGTATATGAAAAACTGTTTTTT. This translates into CASSGDLSVYEKLFF.

The chain is built from TRBV6-1 and TRBJ1-2, with D possibly matching TRBD1 (5 bases). Germline V CDR1 and CDR2: MNHNS, SASEGT. The CDR3 length is 14 residues. V was shortened by 4 bases and J by 6 bases, with 15 bases between the two germline ends. CDR3 residues: CASSAKRGADGYTF. The CDR3 DNA reads as TGTGCCAGCAGTGCCAAGCGGGGCGCTGATGGCTACACCTTC.

V and J are TRBV4-1 and TRBJ1-6; a possible D gene is TRBD1 (5 bases). CDR3 length equals 15 residues. The V end lost 5 bases, the J end lost 9 bases, and 17 bases lay between the germline ends. Germline-derived CDR1 and CDR2 are MGHRA and YSYEKL. The CDR3 DNA is TGCGCCAGCAGCGAAAAGACAGACTTGGGTTCACCCCTCCACTTT. Amino acids: CASSEKTDLGSPLHF.

A few counts support this clonotype. The V gene is TRBV6-8, the J gene TRBJ2-1; 11 nucleotides line up with TRBD2. CDR1 MNHGY and CDR2 SAAAGT come from the germline V gene. This CDR3 region has 17 residues. V lost 4 bases and J lost 3; bases outside the gene matches: 8. CDR3 nucleotides: TGTGCCAGCAGTTTGAATCCCGGGACTAGCGGCTACAATGAGCAGTTCTTC. Its protein product is CASSLNPGTSGYNEQFF.

This clonotype was picked up many times. The V call is TRBV7-8, the J call TRBJ2-7; possibly TRBD1 or TRBD2 for D (5 bases each). The CDR3 totals 12 residues. Germline loops: CDR1 SGHVS, CDR2 FQNEAQ. V was pared by 1 base and J by 10 bases, with 11 bases between. DNA of the CDR3: TGTGCCAGCAGCTTAGACAGTAGGGACCAGTACTTC. This codes for CASSLDSRDQYF. Together with reference TRBV7-8 and TRBJ2-7, the CDR3 gives the full variable domain: GAGVSQSPRYKVAKRGQDVALRCDPISGHVSLFWYQQALGQGPEFLTYFQNEAQLDKSGLPSDRFFAERPEGSVSTLKIQRTQQEDSAVYLCASSLDSRDQYFGPGTRLTVT.

This clonotype was detected a few times. This chain links TRBV4-1 with TRBJ2-1; 10 nucleotides match TRBD1. The V segment lost 4 bases and the J segment 4 bases; nucleotides outside the gene matches: 4. The CDR3 covers 15 residues. Germline V gives CDR1 MGHRA, CDR2 YSYEKL. The CDR3 nucleotides read TGCGCCAGCAGCCCGACAGGGGGCTGGTACAATGAGCAGTTCTTC. This encodes CASSPTGGWYNEQFF.

This clonotype was counted many times. The chain recombines TRBV12-3 or TRBV12-4 with TRBJ1-1; TRBD1 aligns across 8 bases. The length of the CDR3 is 18 residues. The V gene end was trimmed by 2 bases and the J gene end by 1 base; junction bases not matched to a gene: 12. The CDR3 region is CASSLYPSRGQANTEAFF. CDR3 nucleotides: TGTGCCAGCAGTTTATACCCCTCGCGGGGACAGGCGAACACTGAAGCTTTCTTT.

The V and J genes are TRBV19 and TRBJ1-2; 7 bases line up with TRBD1. CDR3 length: 18 residues. Germline V gives CDR1 LNHDA, CDR2 SQIVND (reference sequence). Germline trimming cut 6 bases from V and 2 bases from J; bases unmatched to any gene: 18. CDR3 bases: TGTGCCAGTAGGAGCCTCGGGACAGTCACTCTGAAGAACTATGGCTACACCTTC. Its translation: CASRSLGTVTLKNYGYTF.

This clonotype was observed a handful of times. This chain connects TRBV5-5 to TRBJ1-5, with a weak D call TRBD1 (5 bases). The CDR3 length is 14 residues. V lost 6 bases, J lost 0 bases, and 10 bases lay in between. Germline CDR1 and CDR2: SGHKS and YYEKEE (reference sequence). The CDR3 DNA reads TGTGCCAGCACCACGGACACTAGCAATCAGCCCCAGCATTTT. Its translation is CASTTDTSNQPQHF. The full variable domain, rest sourced from reference TRBV5-5 and TRBJ1-5, is DAGVTQSPTHLIKTRGQQVTLRCSPISGHKSVSWYQQVLGQGPQFIFQYYEKEERGRGNFPDRFSARQFPNYSSELNVNALLLGDSALYLCASTTDTSNQPQHFGDGTRLSIL.

The V and J genes are TRBV6-2 or TRBV6-3 and TRBJ1-6; 9 bases line up with TRBD1. J was trimmed by 8 bases and V by 2 bases; bases with no gene match: 1. Germline CDR1 reads MNHEY; CDR2 reads SVGEGT. The CDR3 runs to 14 residues. CDR3 protein: CASSYGTGYSPLHF. CDR3 nucleotide sequence: TGTGCCAGCAGTTACGGGACAGGGTATTCACCCCTCCACTTT.

In this sample, this clonotype turned up a few times. The chain combines TRBV12-3 or TRBV12-4 with TRBJ1-1, with a tentative D call TRBD1 (5 bases). The CDR3 covers 15 residues. V lost 5 bases to trimming and J lost 6 bases, with 19 bases between them. CDR3 DNA: TGTGCCAGCAGTGGGAAAACTGGGACTGTCTCTGAAGCTTTCTTT. The encoded protein is CASSGKTGTVSEAFF.

This sequence joins TRBV5-6 and TRBJ1-3; D may be TRBD1 (5 bases). CDR1 and CDR2 (germline): SGHDT, YYEEEE. The CDR3 has 14 amino acids. V was clipped by 4 bases and J by 3 bases, with 11 bases between them. The CDR3 here is CASSNDSFGNTIYF. The CDR3 DNA follows: TGTGCCAGCAGCAATGACAGTTTTGGAAACACCATATATTTT.

J is TRBJ1-1 and V is TRBV7-6; the match to TRBD1 covers 8 bases. The germline V gene has CDR1 SGHVS and CDR2 FNYEAQ. The CDR3 spans 18 residues. Trimming cost V 3 bases and J 5 bases; bases outside gene matches: 17. The CDR3 is CASSFGGGTGTLGTEAFF. DNA for the CDR3: TGTGCCAGCAGCTTTGGGGGGGGGACAGGAACCCTTGGGACTGAAGCTTTCTTT.

This chain connects TRBV12-3 or TRBV12-4 to TRBJ2-3, with 8 bases matching TRBD1. CDR3 size: 14 residues. V lost 3 bases, J lost 2 bases, and 1 base stayed unmatched. Written as DNA, the CDR3 is TGTGCCAGCAGTTTTCAGGGGGCCACAGATACGCAGTATTTT. This gives the protein CASSFQGATDTQYF.

This clonotype was detected only a few times. The chain carries TRBV19 and TRBJ2-1; D is unclear. The CDR3 has 13 residues. The V gene's germline CDR1 is LNHDA and CDR2 SQIVND (reference sequence). V lost 7 bases and J lost 9, with 16 bases in between. CDR3 sequence (DNA): TGTGCCAGTACCTCCTGGATCATGGGTGAGCAGTTCTTC. Amino acid sequence: CASTSWIMGEQFF.

V usage is TRBV6-1 and J usage is TRBJ1-1; D unresolved. V was cut by 3 bases and J by 3 bases, with 8 bases left in between. The CDR3 is 13 amino acids. CDR1 is MNHNS and CDR2 is SASEGT in the germline V gene. CDR3 nucleotide sequence: TGTGCCAGCAGTGACATACAAGACACTGAAGCTTTCTTT. Protein: CASSDIQDTEAFF.

The rearrangement uses TRBV7-9 and TRBJ2-1, with TRBD1 as a possible D gene (5 bases). The CDR3 spans 15 residues. V lost 7 bases to trimming and J lost 3 bases, with 16 bases between them. Germline V gives CDR1 SEHNR, CDR2 FQNEAQ (reference sequence). The CDR3 reads CASNPSTGHYNEQFF. Here the CDR3 DNA reads TGTGCCAGCAACCCAAGTACAGGCCACTACAATGAGCAGTTCTTC.

This clonotype showed up just a few times. The chain employs TRBV6-5 and TRBJ2-6; D perhaps matches TRBD2 (5 bases). Germline V gives CDR1 MNHEY, CDR2 SVGAGI. V lost 0 bases, J lost 0 bases, and 12 bases lay in between. CDR3 size: 18 residues. CDR3 region: CASSYSRLLASGANVLTF. The CDR3 coding sequence is TGTGCCAGCAGTTACTCGAGATTGCTAGCCTCTGGGGCCAACGTCCTGACTTTC.

The chain uses TRBV20-1 and TRBJ2-5; 11 bases align to TRBD2. Germline assignment: CDR1 DFQATT and CDR2 SNEGSKA (reference sequence). V was pared by 4 bases and J by 4 bases, with 5 bases of the junction left unmatched. CDR3 size: 14 residues. The CDR3 sequence: CSAKLAGVGETQYF. Written as DNA, the CDR3 is TGCAGTGCTAAACTAGCGGGGGTCGGAGAGACCCAGTACTTC.

The sample holds a few counts of this clonotype. This chain connects TRBV9 to TRBJ1-2; TRBD1 might be the D (5 bases). Per the germline V gene, CDR1 is SGDLS and CDR2 is YYNGEE. The CDR3 has 14 amino acids. V lost 4 bases, J lost 5 bases, and 15 bases lay in between. The DNA of the CDR3 is TGTGCCAGCAGCCGCGGGGGTACCATGTATGGCTACACCTTC. Translating gives CASSRGGTMYGYTF.